The rows below give T cell receptor beta chains drawn from one sample of a study of radiation and T cells in renal cell carcinoma. TCRdb's table, derived via immunoSEQ multiplex PCR, lists solely in-frame clones and lacks some. The sample has 15,000 to 20,000 clones; about 55% are singletons. Specimen: tumor tissue, collected from a patient whose treatment was nephrectomy without radiotherapy. These receptors were obtained from a middle-aged man with renal cell carcinoma. CDR3s include the opening cysteine and the closing phenylalanine or tryptophan. The order of the fields is J gene, D gene, V gene, clone size, CDR3 DNA, CDR3 protein. D genes are given only for firm matches. Some rows mark clone size as missing; the rest say once, few, many or name a class of expanded clone.

J gene: TRBJ1-1
D gene: .
V gene: TRBV19
clone size: many
CDR3 DNA: TGTGCCACTTCACGGGGGCGGGACACTGAAGCTTTCTTT
CDR3 protein: CATSRGRDTEAFF

J gene: TRBJ1-2
D gene: .
V gene: TRBV25-1
clone size: .
CDR3 DNA: TGTGCCAGCAGCCTTAGGGGCTATGGCTACACCTTC
CDR3 protein: CASSLRGYGYTF

J gene: TRBJ1-3
D gene: .
V gene: TRBV7-9
clone size: .
CDR3 DNA: TGTGCCAGCAGCCCGAGGACGGCTGGAAACACCATATATTTT
CDR3 protein: CASSPRTAGNTIYF

J gene: TRBJ2-5
D gene: TRBD1
V gene: TRBV4-1
clone size: .
CDR3 DNA: TGCGCCAGCAGCCAAAGGGGACAGAGCCAAGAGACCCAGTACTTC
CDR3 protein: CASSQRGQSQETQYF

J gene: TRBJ1-5
D gene: .
V gene: TRBV28
clone size: few
CDR3 DNA: TGTGCCGGGGGCCCTAGCAATCAGCCCCAGCATTTT
CDR3 protein: CAGGPSNQPQHF

J gene: TRBJ1-2
D gene: .
V gene: TRBV7-9
clone size: .
CDR3 DNA: TGTGCCAGCAGCTTAGATCAGGGGTTGAGCTATGGCTACACCTTC
CDR3 protein: CASSLDQGLSYGYTF

J gene: TRBJ1-2
D gene: .
V gene: TRBV5-6
clone size: .
CDR3 DNA: TGTGCCAGCAGCTGGAACCGGGACGGGATCTATGGCTACACCTTC
CDR3 protein: CASSWNRDGIYGYTF

J gene: TRBJ1-1
D gene: .
V gene: TRBV7-2
clone size: .
CDR3 DNA: TGTGCCAGCAGCCTGGGACTTCACACTGAAGCTTTCTTT
CDR3 protein: CASSLGLHTEAFF

J gene: TRBJ2-3
D gene: .
V gene: TRBV7-2
clone size: .
CDR3 DNA: TGTGCCAGCAGCCAGACCGCCGTAGATACGCAGTATTTT
CDR3 protein: CASSQTAVDTQYF

J gene: TRBJ1-5
D gene: .
V gene: TRBV10-3
clone size: few
CDR3 DNA: TGTGCCATCAGCCGGGACTCGAATCAGCCCCAGCATTTT
CDR3 protein: CAISRDSNQPQHF

J gene: TRBJ1-2
D gene: .
V gene: TRBV9
clone size: .
CDR3 DNA: TGTGCCAGCAGCGTAGACGAGGGAGCCTATGGCTACACCTTC
CDR3 protein: CASSVDEGAYGYTF

J gene: TRBJ2-1
D gene: TRBD2
V gene: TRBV9
clone size: .
CDR3 DNA: TGTGCCAGCAGCGTCAGCGGGGCTGGTGAGCAGTTCTTC
CDR3 protein: CASSVSGAGEQFF

J gene: TRBJ2-5
D gene: TRBD2
V gene: TRBV4-2
clone size: few
CDR3 DNA: TGTGCCAGCAGCCGACTTGGCTTTGCGGGAGAACCGGGAGAGACCCAGTACTTC
CDR3 protein: CASSRLGFAGEPGETQYF

J gene: TRBJ1-5
D gene: .
V gene: TRBV6-6
clone size: once
CDR3 DNA: TGTGCCAGCACAACTGAAGAAAACACCGGGCAGCCCCAGCATTTT
CDR3 protein: CASTTEENTGQPQHF

J gene: TRBJ2-5
D gene: .
V gene: TRBV18
clone size: .
CDR3 DNA: TGTGCCAGCTCACGGGACTTGAAAGAGACCCAGTACTTC
CDR3 protein: CASSRDLKETQYF

J gene: TRBJ2-2
D gene: TRBD1
V gene: TRBV11-2
clone size: .
CDR3 DNA: TGTGCCAGCAGCTCACTAACCACGAAACAGGGGATTTGGGGGGAGCTGTTTTTT
CDR3 protein: CASSSLTTKQGIWGELFF

J gene: TRBJ2-1
D gene: TRBD1
V gene: TRBV2
clone size: few
CDR3 DNA: TGTGCCAGCAGTCAAACAGGGGGTCTATACAATGAGCAGTTCTTC
CDR3 protein: CASSQTGGLYNEQFF

J gene: TRBJ2-1
D gene: .
V gene: TRBV7-9
clone size: .
CDR3 DNA: TGTGCCAGCAGCCCCTCCTACAATGAGCAGTTCTTC
CDR3 protein: CASSPSYNEQFF

J gene: TRBJ2-4
D gene: TRBD1
V gene: TRBV6-5
clone size: .
CDR3 DNA: TGTGCCAGCAGTTACTTACAGGGGTGGGGCATTCAGTACTTC
CDR3 protein: CASSYLQGWGIQYF

J gene: TRBJ2-1
D gene: .
V gene: TRBV29-1
clone size: .
CDR3 DNA: TGCAGCGTTGACCAGTGGGAAAGCAATGAGCAGTTCTTC
CDR3 protein: CSVDQWESNEQFF

J gene: TRBJ2-1
D gene: TRBD1
V gene: TRBV6-1
clone size: .
CDR3 DNA: TGTGCCAGCAGTGGGACAGGGGGCATTTACGTTCGGGCCTACAATGAGCAGTTCTTC
CDR3 protein: CASSGTGGIYVRAYNEQFF

J gene: TRBJ1-2
D gene: TRBD1
V gene: TRBV5-1
clone size: .
CDR3 DNA: TGCGCCAGCAGCCCCTCCGGACAGGGCCGCGGCTACACCTTC
CDR3 protein: CASSPSGQGRGYTF

J gene: TRBJ1-2
D gene: .
V gene: TRBV6-5
clone size: few
CDR3 DNA: TGTGCCAGCAGACTAACAGGGAACTATGGCTACACCTTC
CDR3 protein: CASRLTGNYGYTF

J gene: TRBJ1-1
D gene: .
V gene: TRBV18
clone size: .
CDR3 DNA: TGTGCCAGCTCACCCACGCAAAGGGGTGAAGCTTTCTTT
CDR3 protein: CASSPTQRGEAFF

J gene: TRBJ2-5
D gene: .
V gene: TRBV7-8
clone size: .
CDR3 DNA: TGTGCCAGCAGCGGACTCCGAGAGACCCAGTACTTC
CDR3 protein: CASSGLRETQYF

J gene: TRBJ1-1
D gene: TRBD1
V gene: TRBV10-3
clone size: few
CDR3 DNA: TGTGCCATCAGCCCGGGACAGATGAACACTGAAGCTTTCTTT
CDR3 protein: CAISPGQMNTEAFF

J gene: TRBJ1-5
D gene: .
V gene: TRBV19
clone size: .
CDR3 DNA: TGTGCCAGTAGTATGGTACACGAGAGCAATCAGCCCCAGCATTTT
CDR3 protein: CASSMVHESNQPQHF

J gene: TRBJ2-4
D gene: .
V gene: TRBV7-3
clone size: .
CDR3 DNA: TGTGCCAGCAGCTTTCCGGGAGAAAACATTCAGTACTTC
CDR3 protein: CASSFPGENIQYF

J gene: TRBJ1-2
D gene: .
V gene: TRBV5-6
clone size: .
CDR3 DNA: TGTGCCAGCAGCGACGGAAAGCAGGGGTACTATGGCTACACCTTC
CDR3 protein: CASSDGKQGYYGYTF

J gene: TRBJ2-6
D gene: .
V gene: TRBV19
clone size: once
CDR3 DNA: TGTGCCAGTAGCCTAACTGGGGCCAACGTCCTGACTTTC
CDR3 protein: CASSLTGANVLTF

J gene: TRBJ1-2
D gene: .
V gene: TRBV6-1
clone size: .
CDR3 DNA: TGTGCCAGCAGCCCCAGGGGAAATGGTGGCTACACCTTC
CDR3 protein: CASSPRGNGGYTF

J gene: TRBJ1-5
D gene: .
V gene: TRBV7-9
clone size: once
CDR3 DNA: TGTGCCAGCAGCTTTGACTCTGCGGGTCAGCCCCAGCATTTT
CDR3 protein: CASSFDSAGQPQHF

J gene: TRBJ1-2
D gene: .
V gene: TRBV4-2
clone size: .
CDR3 DNA: TGTGCCAGCAGCCAAGAATCTCGAAGGGATGGCTACACCTTC
CDR3 protein: CASSQESRRDGYTF

J gene: TRBJ2-1
D gene: .
V gene: TRBV29-1
clone size: .
CDR3 DNA: TGCAGCGTTGAAGAGCCTAGGAGCCTGCAGTTCTTC
CDR3 protein: CSVEEPRSLQFF

J gene: TRBJ1-2
D gene: TRBD1
V gene: TRBV7-9
clone size: .
CDR3 DNA: TGTGCCAGCAGCTCTACAGGGGGCTTCTATGGCTACACCTTC
CDR3 protein: CASSSTGGFYGYTF

J gene: TRBJ2-4
D gene: .
V gene: TRBV29-1
clone size: .
CDR3 DNA: TGCAGCGTTGAGGACCAGCGAAACATTCAGTACTTC
CDR3 protein: CSVEDQRNIQYF

J gene: TRBJ1-1
D gene: .
V gene: TRBV6-5
clone size: .
CDR3 DNA: TGTGCCAGCAGTTCCCAGCCTTTTGGTCAAGCTTTCTTT
CDR3 protein: CASSSQPFGQAFF

J gene: TRBJ1-3
D gene: .
V gene: TRBV7-2
clone size: few
CDR3 DNA: TGTGCCAGCAGTCTACTAGCGACCCACTCTGGAAACACCATATATTTT
CDR3 protein: CASSLLATHSGNTIYF

J gene: TRBJ2-4
D gene: .
V gene: TRBV15
clone size: .
CDR3 DNA: TGTGCCACCAGCAGCAACAGGGCAATTCAGTACTTC
CDR3 protein: CATSSNRAIQYF

J gene: TRBJ1-1
D gene: .
V gene: TRBV19
clone size: .
CDR3 DNA: TGTGCCAGTAGGATGGGGACGAGGACTGAAGCTTTCTTT
CDR3 protein: CASRMGTRTEAFF

J gene: TRBJ2-2
D gene: TRBD1
V gene: TRBV2
clone size: few
CDR3 DNA: TGTGCCAGCAGTGTACAGGGGGCGCACACCGGGGAGCTGTTTTTT
CDR3 protein: CASSVQGAHTGELFF

J gene: TRBJ1-5
D gene: .
V gene: TRBV10-3
clone size: .
CDR3 DNA: TGTGCCATCAGTGACAGTTATCAGCCCCAGCATTTT
CDR3 protein: CAISDSYQPQHF

J gene: TRBJ2-3
D gene: .
V gene: TRBV25-1
clone size: .
CDR3 DNA: TGTGCCAGCAGCAAGTGGGCTAGCACAGATACGCAGTATTTT
CDR3 protein: CASSKWASTDTQYF

J gene: TRBJ1-4
D gene: .
V gene: TRBV27
clone size: .
CDR3 DNA: TGTGCCAGCAGGGGTGATGCAACTAATGAAAAACTGTTTTTT
CDR3 protein: CASRGDATNEKLFF

J gene: TRBJ1-6
D gene: .
V gene: TRBV6-1
clone size: few
CDR3 DNA: TGTGCCAGCAGTGACAGACTGACACCCCTCCACTTT
CDR3 protein: CASSDRLTPLHF

J gene: TRBJ2-7
D gene: .
V gene: TRBV5-4
clone size: .
CDR3 DNA: TGTGCCAGCAGCCAGCAAGGGGCCTACGAGCAGTACTTC
CDR3 protein: CASSQQGAYEQYF

J gene: TRBJ1-5
D gene: .
V gene: TRBV6-4
clone size: .
CDR3 DNA: TGTGCCAGCAGTGAGTTTTATAGTCAGCCCCAGCATTTT
CDR3 protein: CASSEFYSQPQHF

J gene: TRBJ2-3
D gene: TRBD2
V gene: TRBV19
clone size: few
CDR3 DNA: TGTGCCAGTAGTACCGGGACTAGCGGAAGGGATACGCAGTATTTT
CDR3 protein: CASSTGTSGRDTQYF

J gene: TRBJ1-5
D gene: .
V gene: TRBV19
clone size: .
CDR3 DNA: TGTGCCAGCGGGGGGGCCGGCAATCAGCCCCAGCATTTT
CDR3 protein: CASGGAGNQPQHF